The T cell receptor beta chain described here comes from a study of blood T cell repertoires in COVID-19. Looking at the study overall: Whether acute or convalescent, the COVID-19 samples came from the United States, Italy and Spain.

The CDR3 extends over 16 amino acids. Trimming removed 1 base from V and 3 bases from J; junction bases left unmatched: 7. CDR1 and CDR2 from the germline V gene are MNHEY and SMNVEV (reference sequence). Authors' data handling: Estimates of nucleated cell counts were drawn from the amplification of reference gene primers. Method: immunoSEQ multiplex PCR; TCRdb's copy keeps in-frame clones and lacks some. The V and J calls and the clone size are those of that table, but D and trimming were determined from the DNA. The top ten hold 7.8% of the sample, which has over 400,000 clones, roughly nine tenths seen once.

V gene TRBV27 combines with J gene TRBJ2-7; TRBD1 agrees at 9 bases. The sample was peripheral blood. This sequence originates from a woman in her forties or fifties with COVID-19, enrolled during active disease. DNA of the CDR3: TGTGCCAGCAGTTTATATTCGGGACAGGGTGTCTACGAGCAGTACTTC. This sequence encodes CASSLYSGQGVYEQYF.